This passage covers 11 T cell receptor beta chains from one sample sequenced in a study of blood T cells in healthy people across ages. Then a second PCR, running roughly 6 to 11 cycles, was carried out with a sample-barcoded 5' primer and a J-beta primer mix. TCRdb reanalysed the 5' RACE reads using MiXCR and keeps one entry per CDR3 protein. Here the sample spans approximately 800,000 distinct CDR3 sequences, 25% being singletons. These data were also filed under a second study, of T cells of mothers and their children.

Material: blood. These receptors were taken from a boy under 18 in good health.

The rearrangement joins TRBV9 to TRBJ2-1, with D perhaps TRBD2 (6 bases). Trimming removed 1 base from V and 6 bases from J, with 8 bases in between. This CDR3 contains 13 residues. Looked up from germline, CDR1 is SGDLS and CDR2 is YYNGEE. CDR3 region: CASSVTSSNEQFF. The CDR3 DNA follows: TGTGCCAGCAGCGTAACTAGCTCCAATGAGCAGTTCTTC.

The genes are TRBV7-9 and TRBJ1-5; D not resolved. Germline V gene sequence: CDR1 SEHNR, CDR2 FQNEAQ (reference sequence). The CDR3 extends over 13 amino acids. V lost 3 bases and J 6 bases, leaving 9 bases between the germline ends. The CDR3 spells CASSFGSTQPQHF. The CDR3 bases are TGTGCCAGCAGCTTTGGATCCACTCAGCCCCAGCATTTT.

This clonotype appeared a few times. The chain has TRBV12-3 or TRBV12-4 and TRBJ1-3, with a tentative D call TRBD1 (6 bases). CDR3 length: 15 residues. V lost 6 bases and J 2 bases, leaving 14 bases between the germline ends. In DNA form, the CDR3 reads TGTGCCAGCAGGCCCACAACAGGGACTGGAAACACCATATATTTT. Its protein is CASRPTTGTGNTIYF.

The count of this clonotype is one. This chain links TRBV2 with TRBJ2-5; D may be TRBD1 or TRBD2 (5 bases each). Germline CDR1 is SNHLY and CDR2 is FYNNEI. Trimming left V 4 bases short and J 2 bases short, with 26 bases between. The CDR3 extends over 19 amino acids. The CDR3 sequence: CASSAPPGNARGRQETQYF. The DNA of the CDR3 is TGTGCCAGCAGTGCTCCCCCTGGAAACGCCCGGGGACGTCAAGAGACCCAGTACTTC.

This clonotype was counted a few times. V and J are TRBV27 and TRBJ1-4; 9 nucleotides match TRBD1. Trimming at V came to 6 bases and at J to 5 bases, leaving 4 bases not matched to a gene. Germline CDR1 is MNHEY and CDR2 is SMNVEV (reference sequence). CDR3 length: 14 amino acids. CDR3 nucleotides: TGTGCCAGCAGGCCCGGGACAGGGAATGAAAAACTGTTTTTT. Its protein product is CASRPGTGNEKLFF.

V usage is TRBV18 and J usage is TRBJ2-5, with a possible D match to TRBD1 (6 bases). The CDR3 sequence is 15 residues long. Germline assignment: CDR1 KGHSH and CDR2 LQKENI. Trimming cost V 0 bases and J 2 bases, with 10 bases left between them. CDR3 coding DNA: TGTGCCAGCTCACCACCTCAGGGGCTGCAAGAGACCCAGTACTTC. Its protein is CASSPPQGLQETQYF.

This rearrangement joins TRBV27 to TRBJ2-5, with D possibly matching TRBD1 (5 bases). The tail of the sequence fits TRBJ2-7 better, so the J call may be wrong. CDR3 length equals 13 residues. Germline CDR1 is MNHEY and CDR2 is SMNVEV (reference sequence). In DNA, the CDR3 is TGTGCCAGCAGCGCAGGGTCTGGATACGAGCAGTACTTC. This gives the protein CASSAGSGYEQYF.

The table lists this clonotype with many counts. The rearrangement uses TRBV10-3 and TRBJ1-2; 7 positions match TRBD1. CDR1 is ENHRY and CDR2 is SYGVKD in the germline V gene. The CDR3 is 13 residues long. J lost 4 bases, V lost 6 bases, and 5 bases had no gene match. In DNA form, the CDR3 reads TGTGCCATCAGCGAATCAGGGGGCTATGGCTACACCTTC. It is translated as CAISESGGYGYTF.

A remark on this clonotype: One junction end disagrees with the germline gene, perhaps due to a read error. The chain employs TRBV7-8 and TRBJ2-5; D is perhaps TRBD2 (6 bases). CDR3 length: 13 amino acids. The V gene's germline CDR1 is SGHVS and CDR2 FQNEAQ. The CDR3 loop is CASSLIPGVEQSF. The CDR3 nucleotides read TGCGCCAGCAGCTTAATCCCGGGGGTTGAGCAGTCCTTC.

The V call is TRBV28, the J call TRBJ1-1; 7 bases are a match to TRBD1. In germline, CDR1 is MDHEN, CDR2 SYDVKM. CDR3 length: 18 amino acids. The trim removed 8 bases at V and 1 base at J, leaving 19 bases unmatched. CDR3 region: CASPPTRGRGEENTEAFF. CDR3 nucleotide sequence: TGTGCCAGCCCCCCCACGAGGGGGCGCGGGGAGGAGAACACTGAAGCTTTCTTT. Using reference TRBV28 and TRBJ1-1 for the parts outside the CDR3, the full variable domain is DVKVTQSSRYLVKRTGEKVFLECVQDMDHENMFWYRQDPGLGLRLIYFSYDVKMKEKGDIPEGYSVSREKKERFSLILESASTNQTSMYLCASPPTRGRGEENTEAFFGQGTRLTVV.

The gene calls are TRBV28 and TRBJ2-1; 10 bases are a match to TRBD1. The DNA end lines up better with TRBJ2-7; the J call may be wrong. Germline lookup yields CDR1 MDHEN and CDR2 SYDVKM. The CDR3 runs 15 residues. CDR3 loop: CASSSAGTGAAEQYF. The CDR3 coding sequence is TGTGCCAGCAGTTCCGCCGGGACAGGGGCAGCCGAGCAGTACTTC.